This TCR beta chain was captured by sequencing in a study of cytomegalovirus exposure and HLA in healthy donors. The CDR3 has 13 amino acids. Per germline, CDR1 LGHNA and CDR2 YNFKEQ. Trimming left V 2 bases short and J 0 bases short, with 4 bases between. Amplification used 60 Vbeta primers and 13 Jbeta primers. Assay used: immunoSEQ multiplex PCR; TCRdb lists only in-frame clones, some missing. The sample contains 100,000 to 120,000 clones, 86% of which appear only once. The specimen sequenced was PBMCs. The clonotype comes from a man aged 40-49 years in good health and CMV-seronegative. This chain connects TRBV4-2 to TRBJ1-2; D remains ambiguous. In nucleotides, the CDR3 is TGTGCCAGCAGCCAACGTGCTAACTATGGCTACACCTTC. Residues: CASSQRANYGYTF.